This T cell receptor beta chain was recovered during a study of shared clonotypes between healthy human individuals. V was cut by 7 bases and J by 6 bases, with 10 bases left in between. Looked up from germline, CDR1 is PRHDT and CDR2 is FYEKMQ (reference sequence). CDR3 length equals 12 residues. CD4+ cells yielded CD45RA+ naive and CD45RA-negative memory subsets. Assay used: immunoSEQ multiplex PCR; TCRdb lists only in-frame clones, some missing. The repertoire holds 2 million to 3 million clones, over 85% seen once, with around 0.37% in the top ten. As concerns this clone: Its antigen is currently unknown.

Findings and caveats of the study: Rarefaction exposed incomplete sorted-subset sequencing despite large depth. An expected dependence of interdonor clonotype sharing on sequencing depth was noted.

The rearrangement uses TRBV13 and TRBJ1-5, with D possibly TRBD1 on 5 matching bases. Material for sequencing was naive CD4+ T cells from PBMCs. Indicated subset: CD45RA+ positively selected. The TCR originated in a man aged 18 to 30 in good health. Some clones in this sample may be carry-over from other donors' samples. This CDR3 reads CASKGPIQPQHF. The CDR3 region has the DNA TGTGCCAGCAAGGGACCGATTCAGCCCCAGCATTTT.